The entry that follows covers one TCR beta chain sequence. This sample is part of a study of blood T cell repertoires in COVID-19. As for the study in general: The analysed material was cDNA or gDNA that came from T cells, B-cell-depleted T cells, or PBMCs.

Data came from immunoSEQ multiplex PCR; TCRdb stores just in-frame clones and leaves some out. The sample contains 190,000 or so clones, around nine tenths of which appear only once. This CDR3 has 16 amino acids. CDR1 is LNHDA, CDR2 SQIVND, per germline (reference sequence). V dropped 5 bases and J dropped 0 bases, with 14 bases sitting between them. The clonotype originates from a woman aged 18 to 35 who had recovered from COVID-19. Sequencing input: peripheral blood. The chain is built from TRBV19 and TRBJ1-5; D not certain. The CDR3 DNA follows: TGTGCCAGTAGTGCCGGGATTTCTTATAGCAATCAGCCCCAGCATTTT. This encodes CASSAGISYSNQPQHF.